The present entry profiles one TCR beta chain with its context. An end of the junction does not agree with germline; a read error may underlie this. This entry is derived from a study of blood T cell repertoires in COVID-19. Turning to the study itself: There were acute and convalescent COVID-19 samples, and they came from the United States, Italy and Spain.

Under the authors' procedure: Nucleated cell counts were estimated from reference gene primer amplification. Sequenced by immunoSEQ multiplex PCR; TCRdb stores in-frame clones only, minus some. V, J and clone size reflect that table, while D and trimming were determined from the DNA. The sample yields some 290,000 clones, around four fifths seen once. The sequenced material came from peripheral blood. This TCR derives from a man in his 60s who had recovered from COVID-19.

In nucleotides, the CDR3 is TGTGCCAGCAGACGACCCCCGGACAGGTGGGAGCACTTC. It yields the protein CASRRPPDRWEHF. V is TRBV6-5 and J is TRBJ2-7; 7 bases match TRBD1. Germline CDR1 and CDR2: MNHEY and SVGAGI. This CDR3 region has 13 residues.